The source of this T cell receptor (beta chain) is a study of T-cell memory formation after mild COVID-19. Study-level points and caveats: Some clones that responded were present in memory (sampled pre-infection), which suggests cross-reactive memory joined. Most CD4+ clones that shrank were in CM and EM, while CD8+ ones turned up in EMRA. Day 37-peaking second-wave clones had unconfirmed SARS-CoV-2 specificity.

Many counts were recorded for this clonotype. Antigen: not known. Trimming shortened V by 0 bases and J by 13 bases, and 23 bases separated the two germline ends. The germline gives CDR1 SGHRS, CDR2 YFSETQ. This CDR3 has 16 residues. Using constant-segment primers, 5'RACE produced TCR alpha and TCR beta cDNA libraries carrying sample barcodes and UMIs. TCRdb reprocessed the 5' RACE reads with MiXCR, giving one entry per CDR3 protein. This table holds approximately 290,000 distinct CDR3 sequences, roughly 8% found once. Sequencing used PBMCs or a T cell subset sorted from them (not recorded which). The source is a man between 18 and 35 years old who had mild COVID-19 (a few samples of this study predate the infection). Cell type and time point are not known. The chain uses TRBV5-1 and TRBJ2-1; D is undetermined. The CDR3 bases are TGCGCCAGCAGCTTGGACCCCTTGTCGGCTGCGCCGGTCCAGTTCTTC. The encoded protein is CASSLDPLSAAPVQFF.